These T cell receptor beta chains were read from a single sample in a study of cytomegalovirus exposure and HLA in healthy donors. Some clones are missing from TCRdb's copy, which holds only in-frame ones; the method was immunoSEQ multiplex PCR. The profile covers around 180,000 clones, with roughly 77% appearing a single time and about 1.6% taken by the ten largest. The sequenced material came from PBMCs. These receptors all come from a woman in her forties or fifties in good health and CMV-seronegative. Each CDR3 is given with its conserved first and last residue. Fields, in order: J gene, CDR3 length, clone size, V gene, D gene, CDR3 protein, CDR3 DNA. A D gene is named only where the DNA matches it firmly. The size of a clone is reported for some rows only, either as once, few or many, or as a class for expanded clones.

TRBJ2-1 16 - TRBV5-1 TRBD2 CASSSLAGALYNEQFF TGCGCCAGCAGCTCTCTAGCGGGGGCTCTGTACAATGAGCAGTTCTTC
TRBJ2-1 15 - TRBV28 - CASSLLNRVFSEQFF TGTGCCAGCAGTTTATTGAATCGGGTTTTCTCTGAGCAGTTCTTC
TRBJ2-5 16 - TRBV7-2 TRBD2 CASSLGALAAQETQYF TGTGCCAGCAGCTTAGGAGCACTAGCGGCCCAAGAGACCCAGTACTTC
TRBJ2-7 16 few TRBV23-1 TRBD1 CASSQSSEDREHEQYF TGCGCCAGCAGTCAATCAAGTGAGGACAGGGAACACGAGCAGTACTTC
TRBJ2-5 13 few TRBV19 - CASSINYVETQYF TGTGCCAGTAGTATAAACTACGTAGAGACCCAGTACTTC
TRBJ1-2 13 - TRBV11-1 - CASSLREKYGYTF TGTGCCAGCAGCTTACGGGAGAAGTATGGCTACACCTTC
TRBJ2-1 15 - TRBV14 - CASSEDSRSYNEQFF TGTGCCAGCAGCGAGGACAGTCGCTCCTACAATGAGCAGTTCTTC
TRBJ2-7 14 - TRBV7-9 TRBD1 CASSLAGQFYEQYF TGTGCCAGCAGCTTAGCGGGACAGTTCTACGAGCAGTACTTC
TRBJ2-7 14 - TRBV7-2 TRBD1 CASSLDNRGREQYF TGTGCCAGCAGCTTGGATAACAGGGGGCGAGAGCAGTACTTC
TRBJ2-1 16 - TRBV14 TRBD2 CASSPRGGSGANEQFF TGTGCCAGCAGCCCCCGAGGGGGTAGCGGGGCCAATGAGCAGTTCTTC
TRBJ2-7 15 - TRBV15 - CATSSGRGPFYEQYF TGTGCCACCAGCTCCGGCAGGGGACCGTTCTACGAGCAGTACTTC
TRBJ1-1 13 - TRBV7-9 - CASSLRGDTEAFF TGTGCCAGCAGCTTACGGGGTGACACTGAAGCTTTCTTT
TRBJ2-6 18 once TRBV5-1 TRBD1 CASSLTGGSGLGANVLTF TGCGCCAGCAGCTTGACAGGGGGGAGTGGGCTGGGGGCCAACGTCCTGACTTTC
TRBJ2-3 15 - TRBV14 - CASSQVEGYPDTQYF TGTGCCAGCAGCCAAGTCGAGGGTTACCCAGATACGCAGTATTTT
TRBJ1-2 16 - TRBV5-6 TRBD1 CASSLEGTGGGHGYTF TGTGCCAGCAGCTTGGAAGGGACAGGGGGTGGGCATGGCTACACCTTC
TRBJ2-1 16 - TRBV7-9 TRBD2 CSSSFASGSSLNEQFF TGTTCCAGCAGCTTTGCTAGCGGGAGTAGTCTCAATGAGCAGTTCTTC
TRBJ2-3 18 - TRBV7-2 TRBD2 CASSPTGSSGGVLNTQYF TGTGCCAGCAGCCCTACGGGGTCTAGCGGGGGGGTACTGAATACGCAGTATTTT
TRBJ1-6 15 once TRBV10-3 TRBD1 CAIKTAGTENSPLHF TGTGCCATCAAGACGGCCGGGACAGAAAATTCACCCCTCCACTTT
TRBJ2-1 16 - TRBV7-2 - CASSLAGLLSYNEQFF TGTGCCAGCAGCCTCGCGGGACTGCTCTCCTACAATGAGCAGTTCTTC
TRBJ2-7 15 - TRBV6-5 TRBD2 CASSYAGDSFYEQYF TGTGCCAGCAGTTACGCGGGGGACTCTTTTTACGAGCAGTACTTC
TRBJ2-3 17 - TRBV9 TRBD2 CASSFLVAGFSRDTQYF TGTGCCAGCAGCTTCCTCGTAGCGGGGTTTTCGAGAGATACGCAGTATTTT
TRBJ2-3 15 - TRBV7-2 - CASSLVPLGTDTQYF TGTGCCAGCAGCTTAGTCCCGCTAGGCACAGATACGCAGTATTTT
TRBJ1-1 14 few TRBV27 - CASSSGQSDTEAFF TGTGCCAGCAGTTCGGGACAATCGGACACTGAAGCTTTCTTT
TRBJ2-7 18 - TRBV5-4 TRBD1 CASSFQKATGFRAYEQYF TGTGCCAGCAGCTTCCAAAAAGCGACAGGGTTTAGAGCCTACGAGCAGTACTTC
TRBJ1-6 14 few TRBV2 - CASSETVYNSPLHF TGTGCCAGCAGTGAAACAGTCTATAATTCACCCCTCCACTTT
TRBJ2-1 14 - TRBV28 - CASQGGGKGNEQFF TGTGCCAGTCAAGGGGGGGGCAAGGGCAATGAGCAGTTCTTC
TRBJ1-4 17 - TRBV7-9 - CASSAGGRAGPNEKLFF TGTGCCAGCAGCGCCGGTGGGAGGGCAGGGCCTAATGAAAAACTGTTTTTT
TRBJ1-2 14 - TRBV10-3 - CAISLTDTNYGYTF TGTGCCATCAGCTTGACAGACACTAACTATGGCTACACCTTC